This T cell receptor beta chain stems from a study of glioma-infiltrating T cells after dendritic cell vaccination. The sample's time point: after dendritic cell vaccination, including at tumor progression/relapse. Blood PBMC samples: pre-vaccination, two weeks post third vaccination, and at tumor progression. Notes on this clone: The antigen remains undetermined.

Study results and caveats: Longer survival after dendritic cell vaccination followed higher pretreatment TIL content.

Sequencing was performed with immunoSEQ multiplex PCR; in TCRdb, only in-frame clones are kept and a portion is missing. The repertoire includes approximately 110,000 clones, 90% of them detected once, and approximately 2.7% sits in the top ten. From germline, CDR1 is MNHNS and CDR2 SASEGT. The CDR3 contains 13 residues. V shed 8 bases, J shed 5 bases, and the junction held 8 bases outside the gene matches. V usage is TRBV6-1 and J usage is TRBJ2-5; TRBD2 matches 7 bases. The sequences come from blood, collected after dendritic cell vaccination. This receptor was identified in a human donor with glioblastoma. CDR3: CASGRAGLETQYF. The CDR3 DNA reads TGTGCCAGCGGCCGAGCGGGGTTGGAGACCCAGTACTTC.